These 5 T cell receptor beta chains were sequenced from one sample in a study of T cells in Graves' hyperthyroidism and ophthalmopathy. Amplification of TCR beta CDR3 regions used RNA as the template. The HTBI set primed first-round TCR CDR3 RT-PCR. TCRdb reprocessed the multiplex PCR reads via MiXCR and lists one record per CDR3 protein. The sample comprises around 400,000 distinct CDR3 sequences, approximately 25% of which are singletons, and about 70% rests with the top ten. The sequenced sample consisted of blood. These receptors were taken from a middle-aged man with Graves' hyperthyroidism.

The rearrangement joins TRBV7-6 to TRBJ2-1; perhaps TRBD1 as D (5 bases). V was clipped by 2 bases and J by 10 bases, with 12 bases between them. The germline V gene has CDR1 SGHVS and CDR2 FNYEAQ. This CDR3 region has 13 residues. This CDR3 is CASSLTWTWEQFF. The DNA of the CDR3 is TGTGCCAGCAGCTTAACTTGGACATGGGAGCAGTTCTTC.

This clonotype was picked up many times. The chain links TRBV2 to TRBJ2-5; D uncertain. Germline assignment: CDR1 SNHLY and CDR2 FYNNEI. This CDR3 has 12 amino acids. The V end lost 4 bases, the J end lost 2 bases, and 5 bases lay between the germline ends. The CDR3 nucleotides read TGTGCCAGCAGTGGCGGACAAGAGACCCAGTACTTC. Translated: CASSGGQETQYF.

This clonotype showed up just a few times. The chain carries TRBV9 and TRBJ2-1; D not certain. Germline V gene sequence: CDR1 SGDLS, CDR2 YYNGEE. Deletions cut 4 bases from V and 10 bases from J, with 27 bases between. The CDR3 spans 17 residues. Here the CDR3 DNA reads TGTGCCAGCAGCCCCAGGACGGGCCTAAGTTGGGGATCGGAGCAGTTCTTC. Protein: CASSPRTGLSWGSEQFF.

This clonotype came up a few times. The gene calls are TRBV7-9 and TRBJ2-7; possible D gene TRBD2, 6 bases. CDR1 and CDR2 (germline): SEHNR, FQNEAQ (reference sequence). V gave up 5 bases and J gave up 6 bases, with 17 bases separating them. CDR3 length: 14 residues. The CDR3 is CASSRGTAPLEQYF. Written as DNA, the CDR3 is TGTGCCAGCAGCAGAGGGACTGCGCCTCTCGAGCAGTACTTC.

This clonotype has only a few counts. The chain links TRBV6-1 to TRBJ2-5, with a weak D call TRBD2 (6 bases). The CDR3 has 13 residues. V dropped 5 bases and J dropped 5 bases, with 12 bases sitting between them. Germline CDR1 is MNHNS and CDR2 is SASEGT. The CDR3 DNA reads as TGTGCCAGCAGTCGGGACTCTGTGGAGACCCAGTACTTC. This gives the protein CASSRDSVETQYF.